The present T cell receptor (beta chain) was sequenced within a study of T cell clonality in common variable immunodeficiency. This clone was picked up a small number of times. Its antigen is undetermined. From the germline J gene comes the end of the CDR3, since the read stops 3 residues before it. Clones were sequenced by immunoSEQ multiplex PCR, and TCRdb holds only the in-frame ones, with some missing. Altogether 25,000 or so clones were found in the sample, and no singletons occur. The CDR3 has 15 amino acids. Trimming cost V 1 base and J 6 bases, with 14 bases left between them. Germline V gene lookup returns CDR1 LNHDA and CDR2 SQIVND (reference sequence). Broader study findings: Reportedly, TCR beta sequences from common variable immunodeficiency showed fewer deletions and N-nucleotide insertions.

The receptor's source is a human donor with common variable immunodeficiency. Sequencing was performed on peripheral blood mononuclear cells. The chain carries TRBV19 and TRBJ2-3, with D tentatively TRBD2 (6 bases). Here the CDR3 reads CASSIAAGSLDTQYF. CDR3 DNA (partial): TGTGCCAGTAGTATAGCGGCGGGGTCCTTGGATACG.